The text below deals with one T cell receptor (beta chain). The data belong to a study of technical replicates of blood from several donors. There are 10 residues in the CDR3. V was shortened by 5 bases and J by 11 bases, with 9 bases between the two germline ends. The germline V gene encodes CDR1 MDHEN and CDR2 SYDVKM. The protocol was immunoSEQ multiplex PCR, while the TCRdb copy is restricted to in-frame clones and leaves out a portion. The sample includes 75,000 to 90,000 clones, 85% to 95% of them seen just once. The V and J genes are TRBV28 and TRBJ1-1; D gene ambiguous. This TCR derives from a human donor in good health. Sample: T cells isolated from PBMCs. CDR3 protein: CASSNGNAFF. CDR3 DNA: TGTGCCAGCAGTAACGGGAACGCTTTCTTT.